The 10 T cell receptor beta chains listed next were all sequenced from one sample in a study of Graves' ophthalmopathy and Graves' hyperthyroidism. The sequenced template was RNA, covering the TCR beta CDR3 region. The first-round RT-PCR employed HTBI primers together with the Qiagen OneStep RT-PCR kit. A multiplex PCR was then performed as the second round. Using its own MiXCR run on the multiplex PCR reads, TCRdb lists one record per CDR3 protein. Counted here are 170,000 or so distinct CDR3 sequences, more than 30% occurring once; the ten biggest clones make up less than 6%. Sequencing used peripheral blood. The receptor source for this set is a woman aged 40 to 50 with Graves' ophthalmopathy.

J is TRBJ1-5 and V is TRBV30; D is unclear. The CDR3 has 13 residues. Looked up from germline, CDR1 is GTSNPN and CDR2 is SVGIG (reference sequence). The CDR3 sequence: CASEGSRGQPQHF. The DNA of the CDR3 is TGTGCTTCAGAAGGCAGCCGAGGACAGCCCCAGCATTTT.

This clonotype appeared many times. The genes are TRBV13 and TRBJ2-2, with 8 positions matching TRBD2. This CDR3 comprises 16 residues. With 0 bases clipped from V and 5 bases from J, the junction kept 5 bases outside the gene matches. Germline V gene data show CDR1 as PRHDT and CDR2 as FYEKMQ (reference sequence). CDR3 in amino acids: CASSLGREGATGELFF. DNA of the CDR3: TGTGCCAGCAGCTTAGGCCGGGAGGGAGCAACCGGGGAGCTGTTTTTT.

This sequence joins TRBV20-1 and TRBJ2-5, with TRBD2 matching 8 bases. The CDR3 is 15 amino acids. CDR1 is DFQATT, CDR2 SNEGSKA, per germline (reference sequence). V trimming: 5 bases; J trimming: 0 bases; junction bases outside the gene matches: 8. CDR3 protein: CSAQRGGRNQETQYF. For the CDR3, the DNA is TGCAGTGCTCAGCGGGGCGGGAGGAACCAAGAGACCCAGTACTTC.

The genes are TRBV7-8 and TRBJ2-7; D is unclear. The CDR3 is 15 residues long. The germline gives CDR1 SGHVS, CDR2 FQNEAQ. V was trimmed by 7 bases and J by 5 bases, leaving 21 bases between them. This chain's CDR3 is CASTRLRAQAHEQYF. CDR3 DNA: TGTGCCAGCACCCGACTCCGGGCCCAAGCCCACGAGCAGTACTTC.

This clonotype was detected many times. J is TRBJ1-2 and V is TRBV2, with D perhaps matching TRBD1 (5 bases). Germline-derived CDR1 and CDR2 are SNHLY and FYNNEI. The V and J ends lost 4 bases and 0 bases respectively, with 15 bases between them. The CDR3 is 16 amino acids. The CDR3 reads CASSVTQGGSNYGYTF. CDR3 bases: TGTGCCAGCAGTGTCACCCAGGGAGGGTCTAACTATGGCTACACCTTC.

This clonotype was recorded many times. The V call is TRBV6-2 or TRBV6-3, the J call TRBJ1-5; no clear D gene. This CDR3 is 14 amino acids long. From germline, CDR1 is MNHEY and CDR2 SVGEGT. V was trimmed by 6 bases and J by 9 bases, leaving 18 bases between them. Here the CDR3 DNA reads TGTGCCAGCAGGTACCGCAGTGGGTTGTGGCCCCAGCATTTT. Its translation: CASRYRSGLWPQHF.

This clonotype was seen many times. The chain employs TRBV28 and TRBJ1-2, with 7 bases aligning to TRBD1. With V trimmed by 6 bases and J by 8 bases, 6 bases remained unmatched. The CDR3 length is 12 residues. The germline V gene encodes CDR1 MDHEN and CDR2 SYDVKM. CDR3 in DNA: TGTGCCAGCAGCAGGGGGTGGGGGGGCTACACCTTC. Its protein product is CASSRGWGGYTF.

The chain has TRBV7-6 and TRBJ2-3; either TRBD1 or TRBD2 may fit D (5 bases each). The CDR3 length is 17 residues. V was pared by 0 bases and J by 3 bases, with 16 bases between. Per germline, CDR1 SGHVS and CDR2 FNYEAQ. The DNA for the CDR3 is TGTGCCAGCAGCTTAGCTGTAATCGGGACCGGAACAGATACGCAGTATTTT. It is translated as CASSLAVIGTGTDTQYF.

This clonotype was seen repeatedly, ten times or more. This chain connects TRBV6-4 to TRBJ1-3; D unclear. Germline lookup yields CDR1 MRHNA and CDR2 SNTAGT. The CDR3 contains 15 residues. Trimming removed 6 bases from V and 2 bases from J, with 14 bases in between. The CDR3 here is CASRAGSGPGNTIYF. The CDR3 region has the DNA TGTGCCAGCAGAGCGGGATCCGGGCCTGGAAACACCATATATTTT.

The J gene is TRBJ2-5, the V gene TRBV30; D is undetermined. Trimming took 3 bases from V and 0 from J, leaving 2 bases between them. The CDR3 is 11 residues long. CDR1 and CDR2 (germline): GTSNPN, SVGIG (reference sequence). Written as DNA, the CDR3 is TGTGCCTGGAGAAACCAAGAGACCCAGTACTTC. Translation: CAWRNQETQYF.